This passage covers 5 T cell receptor beta chains from one sample sequenced in a study of Graves' ophthalmopathy and Graves' hyperthyroidism. RNA transcripts served as template for amplifying TCR beta CDR3 sequences. RT-PCR in the first round used HTBI primers; a second-round multiplex PCR followed. MiXCR, run by TCRdb on the multiplex PCR reads, gives a single entry per CDR3 protein. The sample has roughly 500,000 distinct CDR3 sequences, roughly 14% seen once. Sequenced material: blood. These receptor sequences come from a woman in her 30s with Graves' ophthalmopathy.

This clonotype was found many times. This chain links TRBV28 with TRBJ2-7, with 10 positions matching TRBD1. V was pared by 1 base and J by 6 bases, with 3 bases of the junction left unmatched. Germline-derived CDR1 and CDR2 are MDHEN and SYDVKM. CDR3 size: 14 residues. DNA of the CDR3: TGTGCCAGCAGTTTATCCGGGACAGGGGCCGAGCAGTACTTC. This translates into CASSLSGTGAEQYF.

There are many counts of this clonotype. J is TRBJ2-7 and V is TRBV28; 10 bases line up with TRBD2. The ends lost 7 bases at V and 2 bases at J; junction bases unmatched: 8. Germline CDR1 MDHEN, CDR2 SYDVKM. The CDR3 runs 15 residues. Written as DNA, the CDR3 is TGTGCCAGCACCGTAATGGGACTAGCGACCTACGAGCAGTACTTC. Translation: CASTVMGLATYEQYF.

Only a few counts were recorded for this clonotype. The CDR3 nucleotides read TGTGCCAGCAGCCGTACAGGGGGCCCTGGAAACACCATATATTTT. Translated, it gives CASSRTGGPGNTIYF. The rearrangement joins TRBV12-3 or TRBV12-4 to TRBJ1-3; 9 nucleotides align to TRBD1. J gave up 2 bases and V 6 bases, and 5 bases lay outside the gene matches. The CDR3 totals 15 residues.

This chain's CDR3 is CASSQDKGQGYYEQYF. In DNA, the CDR3 is TGTGCCAGCAGCCAAGATAAGGGGCAGGGGTACTACGAGCAGTACTTC. The V and J genes are TRBV3-1 and TRBJ2-7; a possible D gene is TRBD1 (6 bases). CDR1 is LGHDT and CDR2 is YNNKEL in the germline V gene (reference sequence). The ends were cut back, 0 bases at V and 3 bases at J, with 15 bases in the middle. The CDR3 has 16 residues.

This rearrangement joins TRBV25-1 to TRBJ1-1; D is unresolved. The V gene's germline CDR1 is MGHDK and CDR2 SYGVNS. The CDR3 runs 14 residues. V lost 6 bases and J 3 bases, leaving 14 bases between the germline ends. CDR3 sequence: CASSPPGSYTEAFF. The CDR3 nucleotides read TGTGCCAGCAGCCCTCCGGGATCGTACACTGAAGCTTTCTTT.